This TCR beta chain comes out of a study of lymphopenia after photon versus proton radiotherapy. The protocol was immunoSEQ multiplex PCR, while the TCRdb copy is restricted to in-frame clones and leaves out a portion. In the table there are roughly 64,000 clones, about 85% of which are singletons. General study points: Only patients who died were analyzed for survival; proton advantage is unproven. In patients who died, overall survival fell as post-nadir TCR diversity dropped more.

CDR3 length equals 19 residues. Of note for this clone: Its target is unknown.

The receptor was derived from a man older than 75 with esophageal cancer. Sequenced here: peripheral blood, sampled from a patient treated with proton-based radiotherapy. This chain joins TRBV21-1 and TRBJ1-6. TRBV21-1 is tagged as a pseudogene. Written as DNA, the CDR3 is TGTGCCAGCAGCACTCGGACCCAGAGCGGGGCTCCCTATAATTCACCCCTCCACTTT. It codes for CASSTRTQSGAPYNSPLHF.